Detailed here is one T cell receptor (beta chain). Its antigen is as yet unknown. This entry comes from a study of T cell responses to AZD1222 COVID-19 vaccine. The overall study: Pooled in the analysis were second doses at about 4 or about 12 weeks.

This table comes from immunoSEQ multiplex PCR, and its TCRdb copy is limited to in-frame clones, with some not included. The sample lists 150,000 to 200,000 clones; 90% to 95% were seen once. The length of the CDR3 is 13 residues. The V and J ends lost 8 bases and 7 bases respectively, with 15 bases between them. CDR1 MRHNA and CDR2 SNTAGT come from the germline V gene. Regarding the study as a whole: Repertoires were obtained solely post-peak T cell response. Donors were mostly white British, more females; clonal diversity possibly underestimated. CD4 TCRs covered the whole spike, strongest at regions 160-218 and 743-854.

The sequence was obtained from an adult in good health. Sample: peripheral blood, taken on day 0 of AZD1222 vaccination. The chain links TRBV6-4 to TRBJ2-1; possible D gene TRBD1, 6 bases. CDR3 nucleotides: TGTGCCAGCGGAAGACAGCAGGGGAATGAGCAGTTCTTC. Translation: CASGRQQGNEQFF.